The source of this TCR beta chain is a study of human T cells and chemical hapten exposure (dated by TCRdb to about 2021). At the level of the whole study: For sensitization, 2% DPC in acetone was applied to an approximately 2 cm by approximately 2 cm area of upper inner arm skin. Weekly therapeutic DPC doses were additionally applied to the scalp of patients throughout the roughly 24-week study period. Patch testing was done on the upper back using Finn chambers containing 0.01% DPC, and results were scored after 6 days according to International Contact Dermatitis Research Group standards. The patient cohort, mostly female, included alopecia areata with under or over 50% scalp involvement, alopecia totalis and alopecia universalis. Libraries were pooled for sequencing, and per-sample TCR yields varied mainly because of small differences in library volumes within the pool. In alopecia patients, the study followed how the peripheral blood TCR repertoire changed in vivo over primary and secondary sensitization to diphenylcyclopropenone (DPC), a hapten. Patient blood was sampled pre-sensitization (week 0) and at 2, 6 and about 24 weeks after DPC sensitization. Blood for TCR sequencing was provided by twenty-nine alopecia patients at one to four time points (pre-sensitization, 2, 6 and 24 weeks).

The sample holds a few counts of this clonotype. Its antigen is still unknown. No clone much larger than this one lies a single base away; base qualities are absent. Preparation of the library involved RACE. The listed sequencing device is NextSeq 500. Library preparation attached unique molecular identifiers to individual cDNA molecules for quantitative, reproducible TCR counting. For every blood RNA sample, sequencing covered both the TCR alpha and TCR beta chains. In the source study's methods: The median number of TCRs per sample was over 95,000, ranging from 23,224 to 690,600. The Decombinator software suite was used to annotate V, J and CDR3 in the TCR reads. To make PS versus PT1 abundance plots, every sample was subsampled to the same number of TCRs (28,000). Expanded TCRs were defined as absent before sensitization and observed at least eight times at the 2-week time point. TCRdb passed the public sequencing reads through fastp at Q25 and MiXCR, retaining productive beta sequences. Identical CDR3 proteins give one entry, which carries the most common genes and DNA. TCRdb assigned the V and J calls; the authors' analysis was not used. The sample yields 85,000 or so distinct CDR3 sequences; around 10% were counted once. The ten largest clones add up to about 4.2% of the sample.

The sample's time point label, decoded: patch test 1, 2 weeks after DPC sensitization. Read against the paper, the sample's treatment or condition label means: therapeutic diphenylcyclopropenone sensitization with weekly scalp DPC. At every patch-test visit, the blood draw took place before the patch test was put on. Patients were considered eligible if aged 18 to 70, diagnosed with alopecia and deemed suitable for DPC therapy, and patients were excluded if pregnant. Unfractionated whole blood was collected in Tempus Blood RNA tubes, and total RNA was extracted from that blood. What the work shows at the level of the full study, not this receptor alone: Significantly more large CDR3 similarity clusters were formed by expanded TCRs than by pre-sensitization or healthy control sets, consistent with antigen-driven responses. Patch test score correlated positively with the number of PT1 expanded TCRs, reaching significance at thresholds 8, 16 and 32 but not at 4. Because all patients had alopecia, a presumed autoimmune disease, the immune response of the patients might differ from that of healthy individuals. After repeated subsampling, the strength of the expansion versus patch-test correlation and the threshold at which it became significant changed. DPC sensitization did not change how many TCRs were above 1 in 1000 frequency, and no evidence was found of alterations in global repertoire structure.

Counted from cysteine to phenylalanine, this CDR3 has 12 amino acids. Only the CDR3 DNA is retained, 36 bases long and in frame from the first base. Trimming removed 6 bases from V and 2 bases from J, leaving 9 bases between the germline ends. Reading the germline V gene gives CDR1 SQVTM and CDR2 ANQGSEA. The receptor chain draws on TRBV29-1 and TRBJ2-3; the D region possibly corresponds to TRBD1 (6 bases align). This receptor was obtained from a woman in her forties or fifties with alopecia areata. Some clones in this sample may be carry-over from other donors' samples. The sequences come from whole blood, collected in connection with sensitization to the hapten diphenylcyclopropenone (DPC). The sequenced DNA is TGCAGCGTAAGGGGGAACACAGATACGCAGTATTTT. Its product reads: CSVRGNTDTQYF.